Included here is one T cell receptor beta chain sequence, with context. Its antigen has not been determined. Germline and junction disagree at one end, which may indicate a read error. The data derive from a study of cytomegalovirus exposure and HLA in healthy donors listed by TCRdb under 2017. With respect to the entire study: In an earlier analysis of about 560 of the donors, approximately 300 Gb of sequence data and roughly 100 million unique TCR beta sequences from about 179 million T cells were reported. Of the 300 to 500 genotyped donors, roughly 80% were placed in the genetic ancestry cluster associated with self-reported Caucasian donors. On average, around 200,000 unique TCR beta nucleotide sequences were sequenced per donor among 300 to 500 genotyped donors of the cohort, with about 17% of those sequences being non-productive. Class I and class II HLA loci were covered by the typing at four-digit resolution. A later genetic analysis used genome-wide SNP genotypes for 398 of the 666 donors, treating that subset as a discovery cohort. The study aimed to test whether signatures of past pathogen exposure could be identified by cataloging public T cell receptors. The number of donors typed differed by locus, with about 629-640 for A, B, C, DRB1 and DQB1, approximately 500 for DQA1, 600 to 610 for DPA1, and around 450 for DPB1. In addition to the first cohort of approximately 670 subjects, a separate validation cohort of about 120 different subjects was used. Using immunosequencing, the study profiled T cell repertoires from about 610 subjects and related those repertoires to cytomegalovirus serostatus. An earlier analysis of about 620 of the donors applied high-throughput TCR beta sequencing to assess whether each TCR beta V gene segment acted as functional or pseudogenic. About 5 DR-DQ haplotypes were handled as single units for association and clustering, since linkage in the cohort was strong. To predict cytomegalovirus infection status, the study brought together high-throughput TCR immunosequencing, statistical association of individual TCRs with disease status, and machine learning. The later analysis used no new phenotypic data to find candidate immune exposures, relying instead on TCR beta sequences and their occurrence across donors. Donor age, sex, ethnicity and CMV serostatus were collected together with the repertoire data. A later analysis re-analyzed previously published TCR beta repertoires from 550 to 700 donors and added high-resolution HLA genotyping to study TCR occurrence patterns. Roughly 300 gigabases of sequencing data and 91 million or so unique TCR sequences made up an early release that covered several hundred HLA-typed donors. All discovery cohort repertoires had been generated using a single sequencing platform. General findings and caveats noted by the study authors: The classifier was reported to diagnose cytomegalovirus status with high specificity and sensitivity in both the original and validation cohorts. The authors suggested that the approach could potentially be extended to other disease states and immunological phenotypes. Presence/absence analyses assumed roughly uniform sequencing depth across donors, an assumption that may not hold. Strong co-occurrence of HLA alleles, especially DR and DQ, made assigning TCR associations to individual alleles difficult. A cluster of highly shared sequence variants was judged likely to represent a technical artifact of the sequencing pipeline. In a later genetic analysis, fewer N-insertions in productive TCRs were reported among donors in an Asian-associated ancestry cluster than the 666-donor mean. A later genetic analysis associated a missense DCLRE1C variant with V-gene and J-gene trimming of TCR beta chains, and an independent cohort replicated the association. The cohort was sequenced for TCR beta chains only, and without alpha or paired-chain data the features that could be detected were limited. Broadly in line with IMGT annotations, most TCR beta V segments showed up in productive rearrangements about 87% or about 30% of the time in an earlier analysis of 587 of the donors. In a later analysis, HLA-associated TCR beta chains showed more clonal expansion and lower generation probabilities than non-associated chains that were equally common. According to a later analysis, most CMV-associated TCR beta chains appeared to be HLA-restricted, and the HLA associations seemed to be driven largely by CMV exposure. In the study, approximately 150 TCR beta chains were listed as associated with cytomegalovirus. Because HLA typing was missing for some donors at each locus, association tests included only the typed subset. Specific HLA alleles were associated with 15,000 to 20,000 TCR beta sequences at a false discovery rate of 0.05 in a later analysis. A further reported finding was that TCR beta sequences accurately predicted the HLA-A and HLA-B alleles for most subjects in the first cohort. According to a later analysis, TCR association rates differed among HLA loci, with DRB1 alleles showing the most associated TCRs and HLA-C alleles showing the fewest. The only immune exposure information available for the cohort was CMV serostatus. Correlated functional status among segregating V segments might reflect linkage disequilibrium, but an unknown experimental factor could not be ruled out. In a later analysis, several top co-occurrence clusters were reported to appear linked to parvovirus B19, influenza, CMV and Epstein-Barr virus. In vitro tests confirmed that a few of the cytomegalovirus-associated TCR beta chains recognize cytomegalovirus antigens. The 87-base-pair reads could not distinguish some IMGT-functional V segments, including TRBV6-2 and TRBV6-3, so those segments were excluded. Around 16 rarely observed V segments, including chromosome 9 orphons, were excluded from the earlier analysis of about 500 of the donors because counts were too low. Most TCR sequences were seen in very few donors, while some public TCRs were found in many individuals.

Receptor libraries were prepared by the immunoSEQ multiplex PCR assay. For the multiplex PCR, a mixture combining 60 forward primers for TCR Vbeta segments and 13 reverse primers for TCR Jbeta segments was used. The CDR3 region of rearranged TCR beta genes was amplified from genomic DNA by a multiplex PCR assay. Amplified TCR beta libraries were sequenced as 87-base-pair reads on the Illumina HiSeq System. The authors' pipeline ran thus. A later analysis counted about 80 million unique TCR beta chains across the 650 to 800 repertoires, and 9 million to 14 million of these chains were shared by at least two donors. Raw reads were error-corrected and collapsed into unique sequences with a nearest-neighbor algorithm that merged closely related sequences to remove PCR and sequencing errors. Alignment of CDR3 sequences to IMGT reference sequences was used to assign V, D and J gene segments. For a sequence to be retained, a match of at least six nucleotides was required to both a V gene segment and a J gene segment. Rearrangements were called productive when the CDR3 lacked stop codons and stayed in frame with V and J; all others were non-productive. Following IMGT convention, CDR3 was defined as the stretch from the second conserved V-encoded cysteine up to the conserved J-encoded phenylalanine. In an earlier analysis of 587 of the donors, sequences lacking an unambiguous match to a single V gene segment were excluded. In an earlier analysis of approximately 590 of the donors, V segments were called functional above 56.7% productive rearrangements and were called segregating when the between-donor standard deviation exceeded 5%. A statistical classification framework was built for diagnosing cytomegalovirus status from the catalog of TCR beta chain sequences. A later analysis assigned V and J genes by comparing TCR nucleotide sequences with IMGT/GENE-DB human TR gene sequences. In a later analysis, CDR3 sequences and most-parsimonious VDJ recombination scenarios were assigned using the TCRdist pipeline. In a later analysis, every TCR beta chain was defined by the combination of its CDR3 amino acid sequence and its V-gene family, and reads without a unique V-gene family were dropped. In a later analysis, approximately 590 highly shared, low-generation-probability nucleotide sequences were removed to address suspected cross-contamination and a sequencing artifact. For each public chain, a later analysis derived a clonal expansion index from normalized ranks of inferred template counts within each repertoire. In a later analysis, generation probabilities were computed using a VDJ recombination model fitted to out-of-frame rearrangements, and the results were checked against IGoR. A later analysis scored TCR-TCR, TCR-HLA and TCR-CMV co-occurrence with hypergeometric tests, applying a repertoire-size bias correction to TCR pairs. In a later analysis, false discovery rates were estimated by permuting HLA or CMV assignments 20 times. In a later analysis, co-occurring TCRs were grouped with DBSCAN, and TCRdist sequence similarity was added when clustering was performed within HLA-allele-positive subsets. For co-occurrence clustering, repertoires with fewer than 30,000 or more than 120,000 public chains were excluded, along with roughly 5 repertoires with anomalous nucleotide sharing. TCRdb carries this immuneACCESS record with in-frame sequences only. Its versions omit some clonotypes, under half of them owing to an unresolved V gene in the studies checked, with the rest unexplained. V and J calls plus clone size are reproduced from that table; the DNA served to infer D and trimming. The sample table records 80,000 to 95,000 clones; around 79% of these occur just once. The ten largest account for roughly 6% of the sample.

Sequences LGHNA (CDR1) and YSLEER (CDR2) are obtained from the germline V gene. CDR3 length: 18 amino acids, cysteine to phenylalanine. Only CDR3 DNA is held: 54 bases, read in frame from base 1. The cohort consisted of some 670 healthy bone marrow donors. At the time of sampling, all cohort members were nominally healthy, though unrecorded immune exposures were likely present. The donor tested CMV seronegative, placing the donor among the 300 to 450 seronegative members of the cohort. A peripheral blood sample was collected from each donor, and TCR beta sequencing was performed on peripheral blood mononuclear cells. The Qiagen DNeasy Blood Extraction Kit was used to extract genomic DNA from the blood cell samples.

The sequence joins TRBV4-3 to TRBJ1-4; the D gene is unclear. Sequenced sample: PBMCs. The receptor was isolated from a female donor in good health and CMV-seronegative. The CDR3 in this case is CAISQDLYGEEANEKLFF. The DNA reads as follows: TGCGCCATCAGCCAAGATCTGTACGGGGAGGAAGCTAATGAAAAACTGTTTTTT.